Following are 15 T cell receptor beta chains from one sample sequenced in a study of graft-versus-host responses after intestinal transplantation. The authors plated about 200,000 CFSE-labeled responder cells with about 200,000 irradiated, violet-dye-labeled stimulator cells. TCRdb's copy holds only in-frame clones and misses some; the assay was immunoSEQ multiplex PCR. The table has 20,000 to 25,000 clones, less than 45% seen once; the top ten hold about 1.5%. The starting material was alloreactive CD8+ T cells from a mixed lymphocyte reaction culture, obtained before intestinal transplant. This sample's subset: CFSE-low proliferating T cells sorted from roughly six-day pre-transplant mixed lymphocyte reaction (GvH or HvG direction). The receptors come from a human patient who received an intestinal transplant.

The chain carries TRBV7-3 and TRBJ2-1, with D unresolved. CDR1 is SGHTA, CDR2 FQGTGA, per germline. The CDR3 covers 12 residues. The V gene lost 2 bases and the J gene lost 7 bases, with 6 bases spanning the gap. CDR3 coding DNA: TGTGCCAGCAGCTTAGTGGGGAATGAGCAGTTCTTC. This sequence encodes CASSLVGNEQFF.

The J gene is TRBJ2-4, the V gene TRBV14; 8 bases agree with TRBD1. J was trimmed by 6 bases and V by 5 bases; bases with no gene match: 9. CDR1 and CDR2 (germline): SGHDN, FVKESK. The CDR3 length is 15 residues. CDR3 in DNA: TGTGCCAGCAGCTATCAGGACAGGGTACGAAACATTCAGTACTTC. Residues: CASSYQDRVRNIQYF.

The rearrangement links TRBV7-8 to TRBJ2-2; perhaps TRBD2 as D (5 bases). The germline V gene has CDR1 SGHVS and CDR2 FQNEAQ. The CDR3 totals 14 residues. V was pared by 7 bases and J by 5 bases, with 14 bases between. The CDR3: CASTGSLTTGELFF. CDR3 bases: TGTGCCAGCACGGGAAGTCTTACTACCGGGGAGCTGTTTTTT.

This clone was recorded a few times. V and J are TRBV28 and TRBJ2-7; D might be TRBD2 (5 bases). Trimming cost V 4 bases and J 2 bases, with 6 bases left between them. Germline CDR1 and CDR2: MDHEN and SYDVKM. The CDR3 has 12 residues. The CDR3 DNA reads as TGTGCCAGCAGTTGGACTGCCTACGAGCAGTACTTC. Its translation: CASSWTAYEQYF.

The V and J genes are TRBV28 and TRBJ2-1; a weak D match, TRBD1 (5 bases). CDR1 and CDR2 (germline): MDHEN, SYDVKM. The length of the CDR3 is 15 residues. V lost 3 bases and J 6 bases, leaving 15 bases between the germline ends. CDR3 in amino acids: CASSFPEGVGNEQFF. The CDR3 DNA follows: TGTGCCAGCAGTTTCCCCGAAGGGGTGGGCAATGAGCAGTTCTTC.

This clone turned up a few times. This rearrangement joins TRBV5-4 to TRBJ2-1; D is undetermined. The germline V and J ends were trimmed by 4 bases and 4 bases, with 18 bases remaining between them. Germline V CDR1 and CDR2: SGHNT, YYREEE (reference sequence). The CDR3 extends over 16 amino acids. The CDR3 loop reads CASSQVISRTYNEQFF. CDR3 coding DNA: TGTGCCAGCAGCCAAGTAATCTCAAGAACGTACAATGAGCAGTTCTTC.

This clone has only a few counts. The chain recombines TRBV5-4 with TRBJ2-5; 11 bases map to TRBD2. The CDR3 extends over 16 amino acids. Unmatched junction bases numbered 6, after V lost 0 bases and J lost 5 bases. CDR1 is SGHNT, CDR2 YYREEE, per germline (reference sequence). This chain's CDR3 is CASSLVAGGRSETQYF. The CDR3 bases are TGTGCCAGCAGCTTGGTAGCGGGGGGGCGCAGTGAGACCCAGTACTTC.

This clone was recorded a few times. The chain recombines TRBV11-2 with TRBJ2-7; D unclear. Trimming pared 0 bases from V and 2 bases from J, leaving 20 bases between. Germline V gene sequence: CDR1 SGHAT, CDR2 FQNNGV. The CDR3 sequence is 18 residues long. The CDR3 here is CASSLDSLNSILPYEQYF. CDR3 sequence (DNA): TGTGCCAGCAGCTTAGATAGTCTTAACTCCATCCTACCCTACGAGCAGTACTTC.

The chain is built from TRBV27 and TRBJ1-2; 8 bases fit TRBD1. This CDR3 region has 15 residues. J was trimmed by 4 bases and V by 4 bases; bases with no gene match: 8. Germline CDR1 is MNHEY and CDR2 is SMNVEV (reference sequence). CDR3 sequence (DNA): TGTGCCAGCAGTTGGGGGTCGGGACAGGTCTATGGCTACACCTTC. Protein product: CASSWGSGQVYGYTF.

This clone is medium-sized in the sample. The chain has TRBV14 and TRBJ1-1; D remains ambiguous. There are 11 residues in the CDR3. The V and J ends lost 3 bases and 6 bases respectively, with 5 bases between them. The germline V gene encodes CDR1 SGHDN and CDR2 FVKESK. CDR3 in amino acids: CASSQGPEAFF. In DNA, the CDR3 is TGTGCCAGCAGCCAGGGTCCTGAAGCTTTCTTT.

Notes on this clone: Its ends do not fully match the called genes, so a read error is possible. The chain uses TRBV7-7 and TRBJ2-1, with 7 bases that match TRBD1. There are 13 residues in the CDR3. Germline CDR1 and CDR2: SSHAT and FNYEAQ (reference sequence). CDR3 coding DNA: TGTGCTAGCAGCGTCGACAGGGTCAATGAGCAGTTCTTC. Amino acid sequence: CASSVDRVNEQFF.

This clone occurred a few times. J is TRBJ2-5 and V is TRBV5-1; tentatively, D is TRBD2 (5 bases). Germline loops: CDR1 SGHRS, CDR2 YFSETQ. Deletions cut 0 bases from V and 5 bases from J, with 17 bases between. The length of the CDR3 is 16 residues. The CDR3 spells CASSLGGLVEMETQYF. The CDR3 DNA reads as TGCGCCAGCAGCTTGGGAGGGCTAGTTGAAATGGAGACCCAGTACTTC. The complete variable domain, with remaining parts taken from reference TRBV5-1 and TRBJ2-5, reads KAGVTQTPRYLIKTRGQQVTLSCSPISGHRSVSWYQQTPGQGLQFLFEYFSETQRNKGNFPGRFSGRQFSNSRSEMNVSTLELGDSALYLCASSLGGLVEMETQYFGPGTRLLVL.

By proportion, this clone is medium-sized. The chain carries TRBV5-1 and TRBJ2-7; the D gene is possibly TRBD2 (5 bases). Germline V gene data show CDR1 as SGHRS and CDR2 as YFSETQ. Trimming took 5 bases from V and 4 from J, leaving 13 bases between them. This CDR3 contains 13 residues. The chain's CDR3 is CASRRAGLYEQYF. The CDR3 region has the DNA TGCGCCAGCAGACGCGCAGGACTTTACGAGCAGTACTTC.

The chain is built from TRBV30 and TRBJ2-5; no clear D gene. V lost 2 bases and J 1 base, leaving 2 bases between the germline ends. Germline CDR1 is GTSNPN and CDR2 is SVGIG (reference sequence). This CDR3 contains 11 residues. CDR3 DNA sequence: TGTGCCTGGAGTTCCCAAGAGACCCAGTACTTC. Amino acid sequence: CAWSSQETQYF.

This clone was counted only a few times. This rearrangement joins TRBV5-1 to TRBJ2-2, with 10 bases lining up with TRBD2. Trimming took 4 bases from V and 5 from J; bases not matched to a gene: 2. The CDR3 has 14 residues. Germline CDR1 reads SGHRS; CDR2 reads YFSETQ. The CDR3 region has the DNA TGCGCCAGCAGCCCGGGACTAGCGACCGGGGAGCTGTTTTTT. Translation gives CASSPGLATGELFF.